Below are 16 T cell receptor beta chains sequenced from a single sample in a study of T cell responses to AZD1222 COVID-19 vaccine. Sequencing was performed with immunoSEQ multiplex PCR; in TCRdb, only in-frame clones are kept and a portion is missing. The profile covers around 80,000 clones, with about 91% appearing a single time and more than 7.5% taken by the ten largest. Sequencing used peripheral blood, obtained 28 days after the second AZD1222 dose. The receptors stem from an adult who received the AZD1222 COVID-19 vaccine.

This sequence joins TRBV9 and TRBJ2-3; D possibly matches TRBD1 or TRBD2 (5 bases each). Trimming took 7 bases from V and 4 from J, leaving 13 bases between them. This CDR3 region has 13 residues. Germline loops: CDR1 SGDLS, CDR2 YYNGEE. This chain's CDR3 is CASSRPGPDTQYF. The CDR3 coding sequence is TGTGCCAGCTCTCGGCCGGGGCCAGATACGCAGTATTTT.

The CDR3 here is CASSARFRTDEQFF. The CDR3 DNA follows: TGTGCCAGCAGCGCCCGATTTCGGACTGATGAGCAGTTCTTC. The chain carries TRBV9 and TRBJ2-1, with D perhaps matching TRBD2 (5 bases). Germline V gives CDR1 SGDLS, CDR2 YYNGEE. Trimming pared 3 bases from V and 8 bases from J, leaving 15 bases between. The CDR3 extends over 14 amino acids. The entire variable domain, with the rest obtained from reference TRBV9 and TRBJ2-1, is as follows: DSGVTQTPKHLITATGQRVTLRCSPRSGDLSVYWYQQSLDQGLQFLIQYYNGEERAKGNILERFSAQQFPDLHSELNLSSLELGDSALYFCASSARFRTDEQFFGPGTRLTVL.

The chain has TRBV29-1 and TRBJ2-7; D gene unclear. The CDR3 length is 11 residues. The V and J ends lost 5 bases and 4 bases respectively, with 9 bases between them. Germline values: CDR1 SQVTM, CDR2 ANQGSEA. The CDR3 bases are TGCAGCGTTATAAGATCTTACGAGCAGTACTTC. This sequence encodes CSVIRSYEQYF.

This rearrangement joins TRBV5-4 to TRBJ1-3; D might be TRBD1 (5 bases). From germline, CDR1 is SGHNT and CDR2 YYREEE (reference sequence). V lost 4 bases and J 4 bases, leaving 15 bases between the germline ends. CDR3 length equals 15 residues. CDR3 amino acids: CASSGGVNRGNTIYF. CDR3 nucleotides: TGTGCCAGCAGCGGGGGAGTGAACAGAGGAAACACCATATATTTT.

The V gene is TRBV7-2, the J gene TRBJ2-1, with TRBD2 matching over 15 bases. In germline, CDR1 is SGHTA, CDR2 FQGNSA. Trimming took 4 bases from V and 2 from J; bases not matched to a gene: 6. The CDR3 spans 18 residues. DNA of the CDR3: TGTGCCAGCAGCTCGGGACTAGCGGGAGGCGCTCCCTACAATGAGCAGTTCTTC. This sequence encodes CASSSGLAGGAPYNEQFF.

The chain uses TRBV6-5 and TRBJ1-5; 8 bases are shared with TRBD1. The CDR3 spans 15 residues. The junction had 7 bases not matched to a gene; V was cut back by 4 bases and J by 5 bases. Germline values: CDR1 MNHEY, CDR2 SVGAGI. The CDR3 spells CASSWTGSIDQPQHF. CDR3 DNA sequence: TGTGCCAGCAGTTGGACAGGGTCAATCGATCAGCCCCAGCATTTT.

This chain uses TRBV7-2 with TRBJ2-7; perhaps TRBD2 as D (6 bases). This CDR3 has 16 amino acids. Trimming took 5 bases from V and 3 from J, leaving 20 bases between them. From germline, CDR1 is SGHTA and CDR2 FQGNSA. The CDR3 spells CASSPSVAGLRYEQYF. CDR3 nucleotide sequence: TGTGCCAGCAGCCCTAGCGTGGCAGGGTTGCGCTACGAGCAGTACTTC.

This chain links TRBV11-2 with TRBJ1-2; 7 bases line up with TRBD1. J was trimmed by 5 bases and V by 5 bases; bases with no gene match: 5. This CDR3 contains 13 residues. Germline V gene data show CDR1 as SGHAT and CDR2 as FQNNGV. The CDR3 nucleotides are TGTGCCAGCAGCCAGGGGGGGAAGTATGGCTACACCTTC. Translation: CASSQGGKYGYTF.

This clone was seen only once. The rearrangement uses TRBV7-3 and TRBJ1-1, with 9 bases matching TRBD1. The CDR3 length is 14 residues. The V gene end was trimmed by 5 bases and the J gene end by 4 bases; junction bases not matched to a gene: 5. Germline V gives CDR1 SGHTA, CDR2 FQGTGA. CDR3 DNA sequence: TGTGCCAGCAGCGCCAGACAGGGGGGCACTGAAGCTTTCTTT. Its protein is CASSARQGGTEAFF.

The V gene is TRBV7-3, the J gene TRBJ2-3; the match to TRBD1 covers 8 bases. Germline V gives CDR1 SGHTA, CDR2 FQGTGA. This CDR3 is built from 15 residues. V shed 3 bases and J 3 bases; nucleotides not matched to a gene: 5. The CDR3 DNA is TGTGCCAGCAGCTTGAGGACAGGGACAACAGATACGCAGTATTTT. The encoded protein is CASSLRTGTTDTQYF.

V usage is TRBV27 and J usage is TRBJ2-4; D ambiguous. CDR3 size: 15 residues. Germline V gives CDR1 MNHEY, CDR2 SMNVEV (reference sequence). The germline V and J ends were trimmed by 8 bases and 2 bases, with 16 bases remaining between them. CDR3 region: CASRYLVPPKNIQYF. The CDR3 coding sequence is TGTGCCAGCCGCTACTTAGTCCCCCCCAAAAACATTCAGTACTTC.

This chain uses TRBV7-8 with TRBJ2-7; 7 nucleotides align to TRBD1. The CDR3 is 13 residues long. With V trimmed by 6 bases and J by 5 bases, 7 bases remained unmatched. The germline CDR1 and CDR2 sequences are SGHVS and FQNEAQ. This CDR3 reads CASRRTGPHEQYF. DNA of the CDR3: TGTGCCAGCAGACGGACAGGACCCCACGAGCAGTACTTC.

CDR3 nucleotide sequence: TGTGCCAGCAGCTCCTCCGGGGCCTACGAGCAGTACTTC. Residues: CASSSSGAYEQYF. The rearrangement uses TRBV5-4 and TRBJ2-7, with a tentative D call TRBD2 (5 bases). Germline V gene sequence: CDR1 SGHNT, CDR2 YYREEE (reference sequence). CDR3 length: 13 amino acids. V was shortened by 3 bases and J by 2 bases, with 9 bases between the two germline ends. The full variable domain, its missing parts supplied by reference TRBV5-4 and TRBJ2-7, is ETGVTQSPTHLIKTRGQQVTLRCSSQSGHNTVSWYQQALGQGPQFIFQYYREEENGRGNFPPRFSGLQFPNYSSELNVNALELDDSALYLCASSSSGAYEQYFGPGTRLTVT.

This chain joins TRBV2 and TRBJ1-1; TRBD1 is a possible D gene (6 bases). This CDR3 has 14 amino acids. Germline values: CDR1 SNHLY, CDR2 FYNNEI. V was shortened by 7 bases and J by 2 bases, with 14 bases between the two germline ends. DNA of the CDR3: TGTGCCAGCACCGAAGGCAGGGGAAACACTGAAGCTTTCTTT. The encoded protein is CASTEGRGNTEAFF.

The V and J genes are TRBV28 and TRBJ2-5; the match to TRBD1 covers 7 bases. The CDR3 consists of 14 residues. Germline CDR1 and CDR2: MDHEN and SYDVKM. J was trimmed by 1 base and V by 6 bases; bases with no gene match: 5. CDR3 coding DNA: TGTGCCAGCAGCCCGGGACAGACCCAAGAGACCCAGTACTTC. Its translation: CASSPGQTQETQYF.

The V and J genes are TRBV3-1 (or the pseudogene TRBV3-2) and TRBJ2-7; 9 nucleotides match TRBD1. Germline CDR1 and CDR2: LGHDT and YNNKEL (reference sequence). J lost 6 bases, V lost 3 bases, and 6 bases had no gene match. The CDR3 contains 14 residues. The CDR3 spells CASSHGTGRGEQYF. DNA for the CDR3: TGTGCCAGCAGCCATGGGACAGGGAGGGGCGAGCAGTACTTC.